This T cell receptor (beta chain) was observed in a study of a mutant IDH1 vaccine in newly diagnosed glioma. Clones were read by immunoSEQ multiplex PCR, and TCRdb kept only the in-frame ones, dropping some. This sample has around 63,000 clones, with approximately 91% found just once. Losses at the gene ends were 3 bases for V and 2 bases for J; bases not matched to a gene: 5. From germline, CDR1 is KGHSH and CDR2 LQKENI. This CDR3 contains 15 residues. Time point here: baseline, week 1 (first vaccination visit). The treatment was: pre-vaccination baseline after standard-of-care therapy. The sequencing used PBMCs, collected from a glioma patient treated with radiotherapy, temozolomide or both. This chain connects TRBV18 to TRBJ2-7, with TRBD2 matching 9 bases. The clonotype was recovered from a man between 45 and 60 years old with glioma. CDR3 sequence (DNA): TGTGCCAGCTCACCTAGCGGGGGCTCAACCTACGAGCAGTACTTC. Protein: CASSPSGGSTYEQYF.